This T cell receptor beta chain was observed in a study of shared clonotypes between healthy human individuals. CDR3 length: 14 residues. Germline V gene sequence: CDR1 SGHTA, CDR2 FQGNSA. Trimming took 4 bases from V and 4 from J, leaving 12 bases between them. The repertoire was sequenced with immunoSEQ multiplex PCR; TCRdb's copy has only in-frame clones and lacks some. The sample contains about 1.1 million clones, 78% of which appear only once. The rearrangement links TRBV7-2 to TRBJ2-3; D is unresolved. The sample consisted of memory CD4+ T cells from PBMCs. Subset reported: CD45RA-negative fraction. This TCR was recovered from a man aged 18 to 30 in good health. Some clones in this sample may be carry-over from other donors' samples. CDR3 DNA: TGTGCCAGCAGCTCTATCGGGTGGGCAGATACGCAGTATTTT. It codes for CASSSIGWADTQYF.